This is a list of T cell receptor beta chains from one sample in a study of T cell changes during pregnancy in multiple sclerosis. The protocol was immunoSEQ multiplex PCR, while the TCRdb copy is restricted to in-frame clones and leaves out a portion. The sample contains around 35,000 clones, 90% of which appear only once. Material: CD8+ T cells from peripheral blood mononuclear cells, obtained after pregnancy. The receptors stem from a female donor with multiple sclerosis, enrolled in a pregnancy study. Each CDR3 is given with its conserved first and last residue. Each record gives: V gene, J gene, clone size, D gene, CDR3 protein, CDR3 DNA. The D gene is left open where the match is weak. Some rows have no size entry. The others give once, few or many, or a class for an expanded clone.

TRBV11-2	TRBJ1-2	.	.	CASRGEGVGFYGYTF	TGTGCCAGCAGGGGGGAGGGAGTCGGCTTCTATGGCTACACCTTC
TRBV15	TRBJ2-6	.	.	CATSRKRQSSGANVLTF	TGTGCCACCAGCAGGAAACGACAGAGCTCTGGGGCCAACGTCCTGACTTTC
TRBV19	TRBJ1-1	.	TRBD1	CASSPYRGMNTEAFF	TGTGCCAGTAGTCCCTACAGGGGAATGAACACTGAAGCTTTCTTT
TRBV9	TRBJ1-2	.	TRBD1	CASSANTGGTGYTF	TGTGCCAGCAGCGCGAACACAGGGGGTACTGGCTACACCTTC
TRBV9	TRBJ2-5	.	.	CASSVVGGAGETQYF	TGTGCCAGCAGCGTAGTTGGGGGGGCTGGAGAGACCCAGTACTTC
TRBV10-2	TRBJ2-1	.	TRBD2	CASRSSGGEQFF	TGCGCCAGCAGATCTAGCGGGGGAGAGCAGTTCTTC
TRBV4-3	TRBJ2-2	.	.	CASSQGDTNTGELFF	TGCGCCAGCAGCCAAGGGGACACGAACACCGGGGAGCTGTTTTTT
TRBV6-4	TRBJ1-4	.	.	CASSEGGENEKLFF	TGTGCCAGCAGTGAAGGAGGGGAGAATGAAAAACTGTTTTTT
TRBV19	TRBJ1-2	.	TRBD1	CATLDRAGYTF	TGTGCCACCCTGGACAGGGCGGGCTACACCTTC
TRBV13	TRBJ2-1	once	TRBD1	CASSVNRDRLYNEQFF	TGTGCCAGCAGCGTCAACCGGGACAGGCTTTACAATGAGCAGTTCTTC